The 14 T cell receptor beta chains in this list originate from one sample, sequenced in a study of OX40 agonist ivuxolimab in advanced cancers. Using immunoSEQ multiplex PCR, the repertoire was profiled, and TCRdb retains in-frame clones only, with some absent. This table has about 39,000 clones, more than 85% appearing once. Here the sequenced sample was CD4+ or CD8+ T cells sorted from blood, taken in a trial of the OX40 agonist ivuxolimab. The receptor set was obtained from an adult with an advanced solid tumor such as melanoma, head and neck, liver or kidney cancer.

This sequence joins TRBV30 and TRBJ2-3; D is ambiguous. Trimming left V 3 bases short and J 2 bases short, with 6 bases between. The CDR3 length is 12 residues. The V gene's germline CDR1 is GTSNPN and CDR2 SVGIG (reference sequence). DNA of the CDR3: TGTGCCTGGAGCAGTGACACAGATACGCAGTATTTT. Its protein is CAWSSDTDTQYF.

The chain couples TRBV5-1 to TRBJ1-1, with a possible D match to TRBD1 (5 bases). V lost 3 bases and J lost 4, with 16 bases in between. The length of the CDR3 is 15 residues. Germline-derived CDR1 and CDR2 are SGHRS and YFSETQ. DNA of the CDR3: TGCGCCAGCAGCTCGAGTGGGGCGGCGCTCACTGAAGCTTTCTTT. Translated: CASSSSGAALTEAFF.

The chain is built from TRBV7-2 and TRBJ2-7; D remains ambiguous. The germline V and J ends were trimmed by 0 bases and 3 bases, with 9 bases remaining between them. The germline V gene has CDR1 SGHTA and CDR2 FQGNSA. The CDR3 extends over 14 amino acids. Here the CDR3 reads CASSLAGPGYEQYF. The CDR3 DNA sequence: TGTGCCAGCAGCTTAGCAGGGCCGGGCTACGAGCAGTACTTC.

The chain carries TRBV30 and TRBJ1-1; D unclear. Trimming pared 2 bases from V and 8 bases from J, leaving 15 bases between. This CDR3 contains 13 residues. Germline lookup yields CDR1 GTSNPN and CDR2 SVGIG (reference sequence). The CDR3 sequence is CAWSSNQALEAFF. In nucleotides, the CDR3 is TGTGCCTGGAGTTCTAATCAAGCGCTGGAAGCTTTCTTT. Full variable domain (missing parts from reference TRBV30 and TRBJ1-1): SQTIHQWPATLVQPVGSPLSLECTVEGTSNPNLYWYRQAAGRGLQLLFYSVGIGQISSEVPQNLSASRPQDRQFILSSKKLLLSDSGFYLCAWSSNQALEAFFGQGTRLTVV.

The chain has TRBV11-2 and TRBJ2-5; 7 bases match TRBD1. The J call could be wrong; TRBJ2-7 is a better fit for the DNA end. CDR1 and CDR2 from the germline V gene are SGHAT and FQNNGV. The CDR3 covers 14 residues. The DNA for the CDR3 is TGTGCCAGCAGCTTAGATCTGACAGGGTACGAGCAGTACTTC. Protein product: CASSLDLTGYEQYF.

This chain links TRBV6-5 with TRBJ2-7; D not certain. This CDR3 spans 13 amino acids. Germline loops: CDR1 MNHEY, CDR2 SVGAGI. V gave up 5 bases and J gave up 3 bases, with 11 bases separating them. CDR3 sequence reads: CASSDTPHYEQYF. DNA for the CDR3: TGTGCCAGCAGTGACACCCCGCACTACGAGCAGTACTTC.

The V gene is TRBV6-1, the J gene TRBJ2-7, with unresolved D. CDR1 MNHNS and CDR2 SASEGT come from the germline V gene. The CDR3 totals 12 residues. Trimming pared 2 bases from V and 6 bases from J, leaving 8 bases between. The CDR3 region is CASSELIGEQYF. As DNA, the CDR3 is TGTGCCAGCAGTGAATTAATAGGCGAGCAGTACTTC.

About this clone: The junction departs from germline at one end; a sequencing error may be responsible. The V gene is TRBV30, the J gene TRBJ2-7, with 7 positions matching TRBD1. The CDR3 has 13 residues. The germline V gene has CDR1 GTSNPN and CDR2 SVGIG (reference sequence). Written as DNA, the CDR3 is TGTGCCTGGACGGGACAGTTTGAAGGTGGCCTGCACTTC. Its protein is CAWTGQFEGGLHF.

The chain carries TRBV29-1 and TRBJ2-7, with 11 bases that match TRBD1. Losses at the gene ends were 2 bases for V and 3 bases for J; bases not matched to a gene: 3. From germline, CDR1 is SQVTM and CDR2 ANQGSEA. This CDR3 is built from 14 residues. DNA for the CDR3: TGCAGCGTTGAAATGGGGACAGGGGGCTACGAGCAGTACTTC. Amino acids: CSVEMGTGGYEQYF.

This chain joins TRBV7-2 and TRBJ2-1; possible D gene TRBD2, 7 bases. V shed 1 base and J shed 9 bases, with 13 bases lying between them. Germline V gene lookup returns CDR1 SGHTA and CDR2 FQGNSA. This CDR3 is 14 amino acids long. The CDR3 here is CASSLVGGQSEQFF. CDR3 nucleotide sequence: TGTGCCAGCAGCTTAGTGGGGGGGCAGAGTGAGCAGTTCTTC. The whole variable domain, filled in from reference TRBV7-2 and TRBJ2-1, reads GAGVSQSPSNKVTEKGKDVELRCDPISGHTALYWYRQSLGQGLEFLIYFQGNSAPDKSGLPSDRFSAERTGGSVSTLTIQRTQQEDSAVYLCASSLVGGQSEQFFGPGTRLTVL.

This chain connects TRBV7-9 to TRBJ2-3, with D perhaps assigned TRBD1 or TRBD2 (6 bases each). The CDR3 has 15 residues. Trimming took off 5 bases at V and 7 bases at J, with 19 bases between the two ends. Germline assignment: CDR1 SEHNR and CDR2 FQNEAQ (reference sequence). The CDR3 here is CASSPTGASINTQYF. In nucleotides, the CDR3 is TGTGCCAGCAGCCCGACGGGGGCGAGTATAAATACGCAGTATTTT.

The rearrangement uses TRBV4-1 and TRBJ2-7; D is perhaps TRBD1 (5 bases). Germline values: CDR1 MGHRA, CDR2 YSYEKL. Deletions cut 6 bases from V and 4 bases from J, with 16 bases between. The CDR3 is 14 amino acids. Written as DNA, the CDR3 is TGCGCCAGCAGTCCCCAGGGCCTAGGTTACGAGCAGTACTTC. Translation: CASSPQGLGYEQYF.

The chain uses TRBV28 and TRBJ2-7, with D possibly being TRBD2 (6 bases). The germline V gene has CDR1 MDHEN and CDR2 SYDVKM. V was pared by 1 base and J by 1 base, with 8 bases between. This CDR3 spans 14 amino acids. The DNA of the CDR3 is TGTGCCAGCAGTTTATCGCGGGGTTCCTACGAGCAGTACTTC. It yields the protein CASSLSRGSYEQYF.

The rearrangement joins TRBV25-1 to TRBJ2-7; 10 positions match TRBD2. The V gene's germline CDR1 is MGHDK and CDR2 SYGVNS. The CDR3 runs to 16 residues. Trimming at V came to 4 bases and at J to 3 bases, leaving 9 bases not matched to a gene. CDR3 sequence (DNA): TGTGCCAGCAGTGTCAGGAGTCTAGCGGGAGTCTACGAGCAGTACTTC. Protein product: CASSVRSLAGVYEQYF.